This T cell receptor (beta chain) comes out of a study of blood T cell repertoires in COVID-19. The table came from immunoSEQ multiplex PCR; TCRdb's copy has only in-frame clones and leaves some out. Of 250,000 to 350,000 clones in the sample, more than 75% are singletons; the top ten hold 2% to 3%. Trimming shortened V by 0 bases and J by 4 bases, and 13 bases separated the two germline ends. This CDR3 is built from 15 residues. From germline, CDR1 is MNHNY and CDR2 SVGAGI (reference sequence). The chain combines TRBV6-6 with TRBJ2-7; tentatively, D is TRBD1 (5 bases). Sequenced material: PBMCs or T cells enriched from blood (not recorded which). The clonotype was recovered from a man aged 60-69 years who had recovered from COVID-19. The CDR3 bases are TGTGCCAGCAGTTACTCGACAGCTGGTTCTTACGAGCAGTACTTC. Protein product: CASSYSTAGSYEQYF.